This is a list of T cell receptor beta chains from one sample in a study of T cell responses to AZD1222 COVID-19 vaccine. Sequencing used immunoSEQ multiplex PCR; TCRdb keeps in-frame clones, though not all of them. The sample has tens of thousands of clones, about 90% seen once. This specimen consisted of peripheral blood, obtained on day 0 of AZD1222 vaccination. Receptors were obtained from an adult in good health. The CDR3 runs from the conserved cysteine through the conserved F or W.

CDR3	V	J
CASSEKGRRDGYTF	TRBV6-1	TRBJ1-2
CASSLDNYGYTF	TRBV5-1	TRBJ1-2
CASTARGGNYGYTF	TRBV19	TRBJ1-2
CASSLPLAGVVGELFF	TRBV27	TRBJ2-2
CASSQDRVVETQYF	TRBV3-1/TRBV3-2	TRBJ2-5
CATIRAGRYGYTF	TRBV28	TRBJ1-2
CASSSQGSGYTF	TRBV27	TRBJ1-2
CASSLLTGDTYEQYF	TRBV5-6	TRBJ2-7
CASKTTSSNQPQHF	TRBV19	TRBJ1-5
CASTSLGNTEAFF	TRBV6-4	TRBJ1-1
CASSSPAGNNYGYTF	TRBV28	TRBJ1-2
CASQISYTDTQYF	TRBV19	TRBJ2-3
CASSLPGTAYEQYF	TRBV28	TRBJ2-7
CASSSGGETQYF	TRBV5-1	TRBJ2-5
CASRVSLGNNYEQYF	TRBV6-5	TRBJ2-7
CASSQIIWGQYEQYF	TRBV3-1/TRBV3-2	TRBJ2-7
CASTLTSVPSHEQFF	TRBV6-5	TRBJ2-1
CASTVYPYNSPLHF	TRBV2	TRBJ1-6
CASSLQREFDTQYF	TRBV7-2	TRBJ2-3
CASGLGQPSSYNEQFF	TRBV12-5	TRBJ2-1